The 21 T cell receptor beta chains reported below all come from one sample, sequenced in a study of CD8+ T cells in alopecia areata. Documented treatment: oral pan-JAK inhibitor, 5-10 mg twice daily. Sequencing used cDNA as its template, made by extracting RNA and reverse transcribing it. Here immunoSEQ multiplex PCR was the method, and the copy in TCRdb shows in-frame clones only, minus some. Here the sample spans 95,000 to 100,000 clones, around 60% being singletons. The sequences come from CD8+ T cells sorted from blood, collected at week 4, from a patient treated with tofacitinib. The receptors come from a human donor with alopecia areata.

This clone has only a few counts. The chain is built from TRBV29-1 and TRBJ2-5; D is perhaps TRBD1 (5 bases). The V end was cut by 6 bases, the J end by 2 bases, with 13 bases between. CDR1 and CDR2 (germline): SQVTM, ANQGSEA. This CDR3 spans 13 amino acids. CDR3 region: CSVVRTPQETQYF. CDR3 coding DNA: TGCAGCGTCGTAAGGACACCTCAAGAGACCCAGTACTTC.

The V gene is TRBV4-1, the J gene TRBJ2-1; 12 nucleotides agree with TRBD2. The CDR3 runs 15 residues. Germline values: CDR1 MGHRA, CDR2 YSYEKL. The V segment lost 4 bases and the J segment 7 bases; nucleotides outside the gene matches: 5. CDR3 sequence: CASSPGTSGLNEQFF. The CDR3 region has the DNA TGCGCCAGCAGCCCTGGGACTAGCGGGTTGAATGAGCAGTTCTTC.

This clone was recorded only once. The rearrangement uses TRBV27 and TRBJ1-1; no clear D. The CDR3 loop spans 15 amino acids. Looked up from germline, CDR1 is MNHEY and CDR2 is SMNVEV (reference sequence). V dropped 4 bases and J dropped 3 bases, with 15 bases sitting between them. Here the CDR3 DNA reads TGTGCCAGCAGTTCTCCTATCCGGGGTGACACTGAAGCTTTCTTT. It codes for CASSSPIRGDTEAFF.

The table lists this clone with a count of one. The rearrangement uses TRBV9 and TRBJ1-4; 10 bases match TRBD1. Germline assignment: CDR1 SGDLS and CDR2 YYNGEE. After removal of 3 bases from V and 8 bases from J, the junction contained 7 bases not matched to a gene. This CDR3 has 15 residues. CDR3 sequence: CASSAPGTGAEKLFF. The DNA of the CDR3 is TGTGCCAGCAGCGCCCCAGGGACAGGGGCCGAAAAACTGTTTTTT.

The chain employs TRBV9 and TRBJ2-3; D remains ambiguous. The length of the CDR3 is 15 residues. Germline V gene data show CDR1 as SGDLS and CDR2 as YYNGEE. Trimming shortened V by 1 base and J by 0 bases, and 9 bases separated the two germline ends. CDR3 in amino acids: CASSVSVLSTDTQYF. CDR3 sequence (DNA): TGTGCCAGCAGCGTATCTGTACTTAGCACAGATACGCAGTATTTT. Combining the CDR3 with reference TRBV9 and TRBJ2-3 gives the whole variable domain DSGVTQTPKHLITATGQRVTLRCSPRSGDLSVYWYQQSLDQGLQFLIQYYNGEERAKGNILERFSAQQFPDLHSELNLSSLELGDSALYFCASSVSVLSTDTQYFGPGTRLTVL.

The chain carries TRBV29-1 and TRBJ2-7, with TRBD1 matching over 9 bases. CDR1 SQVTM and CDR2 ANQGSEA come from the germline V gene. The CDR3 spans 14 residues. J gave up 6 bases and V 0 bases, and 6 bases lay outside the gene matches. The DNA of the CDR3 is TGCAGCGTTGAAGATGGCCGGGACAGGGTCGAGCAGTACTTC. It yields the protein CSVEDGRDRVEQYF.

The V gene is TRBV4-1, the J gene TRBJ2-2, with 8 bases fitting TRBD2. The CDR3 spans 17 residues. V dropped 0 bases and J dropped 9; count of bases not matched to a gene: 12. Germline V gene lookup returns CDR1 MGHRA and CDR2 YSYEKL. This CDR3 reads CASSQEVTSGALRELFF. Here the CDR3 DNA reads TGCGCCAGCAGCCAAGAAGTAACTAGCGGTGCACTACGGGAGCTGTTTTTT.

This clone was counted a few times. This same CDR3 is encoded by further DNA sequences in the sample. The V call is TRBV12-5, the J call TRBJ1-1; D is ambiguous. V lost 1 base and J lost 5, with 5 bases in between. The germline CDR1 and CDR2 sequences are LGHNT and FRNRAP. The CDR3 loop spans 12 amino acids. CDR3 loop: CASGLGGTEAFF. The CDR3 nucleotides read TGTGCTAGTGGTTTGGGCGGGACTGAAGCTTTCTTT.

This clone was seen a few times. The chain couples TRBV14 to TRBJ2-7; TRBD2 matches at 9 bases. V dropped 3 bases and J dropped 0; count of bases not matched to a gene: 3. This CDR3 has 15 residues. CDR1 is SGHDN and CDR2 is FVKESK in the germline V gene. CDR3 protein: CASSHGTSLSYEQYF. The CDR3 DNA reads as TGTGCCAGCAGCCATGGGACTAGCCTCTCCTACGAGCAGTACTTC.

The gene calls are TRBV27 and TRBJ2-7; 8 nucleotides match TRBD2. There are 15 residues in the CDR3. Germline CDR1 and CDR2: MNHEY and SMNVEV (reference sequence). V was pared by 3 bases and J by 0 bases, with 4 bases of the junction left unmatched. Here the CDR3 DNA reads TGTGCCAGCAGTTTTGGGGGGACTAGCTCCTACGAGCAGTACTTC. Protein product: CASSFGGTSSYEQYF.

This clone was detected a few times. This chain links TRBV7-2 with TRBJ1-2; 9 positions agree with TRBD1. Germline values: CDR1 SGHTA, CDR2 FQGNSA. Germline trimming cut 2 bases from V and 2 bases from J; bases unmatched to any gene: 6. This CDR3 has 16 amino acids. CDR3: CASSLSPGTGNYGYTF. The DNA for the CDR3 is TGTGCCAGCAGCTTAAGTCCCGGGACAGGGAACTATGGCTACACCTTC.

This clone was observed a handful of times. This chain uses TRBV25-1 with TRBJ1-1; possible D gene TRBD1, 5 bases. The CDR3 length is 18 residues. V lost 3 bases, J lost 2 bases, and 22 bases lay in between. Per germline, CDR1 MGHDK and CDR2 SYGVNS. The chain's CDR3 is CASSDRESLHYLNTEAFF. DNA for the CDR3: TGTGCCAGCAGTGACAGGGAGTCACTTCATTACCTCAACACTGAAGCTTTCTTT.

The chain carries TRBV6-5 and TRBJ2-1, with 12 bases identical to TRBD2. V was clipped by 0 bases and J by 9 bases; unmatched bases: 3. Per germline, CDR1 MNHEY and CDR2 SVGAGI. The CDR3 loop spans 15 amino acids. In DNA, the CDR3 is TGTGCCAGCAGTTACTCGACTAGCGGGAGTGGTGAGCAGTTCTTC. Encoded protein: CASSYSTSGSGEQFF.

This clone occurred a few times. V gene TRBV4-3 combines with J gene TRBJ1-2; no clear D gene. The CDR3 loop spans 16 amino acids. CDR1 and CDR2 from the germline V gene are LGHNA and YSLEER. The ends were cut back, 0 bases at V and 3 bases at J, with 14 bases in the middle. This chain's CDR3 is CASSQDLGDAYYGYTF. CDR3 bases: TGCGCCAGCAGCCAAGATCTGGGAGACGCCTACTATGGCTACACCTTC.

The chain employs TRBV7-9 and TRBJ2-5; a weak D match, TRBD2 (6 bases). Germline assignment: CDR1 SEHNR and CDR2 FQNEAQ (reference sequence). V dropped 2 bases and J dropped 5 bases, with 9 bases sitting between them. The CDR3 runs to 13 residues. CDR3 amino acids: CASSLSAGETQYF. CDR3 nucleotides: TGTGCCAGCAGCTTATCGGCGGGGGAGACCCAGTACTTC.

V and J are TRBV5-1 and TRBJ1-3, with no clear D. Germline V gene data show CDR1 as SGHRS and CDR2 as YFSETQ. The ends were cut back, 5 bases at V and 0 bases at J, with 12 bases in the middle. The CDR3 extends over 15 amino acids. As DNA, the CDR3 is TGCGCCAGCAGGGCCACACAGAGCTCTGGAAACACCATATATTTT. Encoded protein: CASRATQSSGNTIYF.

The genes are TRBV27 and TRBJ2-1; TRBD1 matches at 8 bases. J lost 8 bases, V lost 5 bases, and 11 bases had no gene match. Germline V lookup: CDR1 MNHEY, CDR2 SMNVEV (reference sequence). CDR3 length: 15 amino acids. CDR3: CASSPPGQAWDEQFF. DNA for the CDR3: TGTGCCAGCAGTCCCCCGGGACAGGCCTGGGATGAGCAGTTCTTC.

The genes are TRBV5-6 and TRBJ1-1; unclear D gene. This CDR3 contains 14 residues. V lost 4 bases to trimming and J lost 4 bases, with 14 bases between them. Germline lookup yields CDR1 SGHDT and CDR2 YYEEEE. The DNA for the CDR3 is TGTGCCAGCAGCCCCGTCCAACACAGCACTGAAGCTTTCTTT. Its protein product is CASSPVQHSTEAFF.

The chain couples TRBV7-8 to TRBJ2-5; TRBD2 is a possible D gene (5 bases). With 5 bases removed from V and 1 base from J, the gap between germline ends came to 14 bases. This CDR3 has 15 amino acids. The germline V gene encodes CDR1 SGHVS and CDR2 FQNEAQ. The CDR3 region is CASSPVLGLQETQYF. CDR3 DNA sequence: TGTGCCAGCAGCCCGGTACTCGGACTCCAAGAGACCCAGTACTTC.

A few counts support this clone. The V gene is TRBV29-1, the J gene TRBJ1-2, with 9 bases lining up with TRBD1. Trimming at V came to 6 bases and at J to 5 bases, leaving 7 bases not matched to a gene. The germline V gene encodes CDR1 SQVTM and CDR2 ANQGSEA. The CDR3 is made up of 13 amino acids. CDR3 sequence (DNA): TGCAGCGTAACCGGGACAGGGACATATGGCTACACCTTC. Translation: CSVTGTGTYGYTF.

The CDR3 DNA sequence: TGTGCCAGCAGCCCCCCGGACAGGCCTACCGCCCAGTACTTC. Its protein is CASSPPDRPTAQYF. The rearrangement uses TRBV5-6 and TRBJ2-5; 7 bases map to TRBD1. The CDR3 covers 14 residues. Per the germline V gene, CDR1 is SGHDT and CDR2 is YYEEEE. V lost 4 bases and J lost 9; bases outside the gene matches: 12.